This T cell receptor (beta chain) was obtained from a study of CD8+CD57+ T cells in acquired aplastic anemia. The template for TCR beta VDJ and CDR3 sequence profiling was genomic DNA. TCRdb processed the reads anew with MiXCR; each CDR3 protein has one entry. Seen here are some 130,000 distinct CDR3 sequences, about 48% observed once, and the top ten hold about 2.5%. Germline assignment: CDR1 LNHNV and CDR2 YYDKDF (reference sequence). J lost 4 bases, V lost 1 base, and 2 bases had no gene match. The CDR3 totals 14 residues. The receptor was derived from a human donor in good health, serving as a control. The chain couples TRBV15 to TRBJ2-3, with TRBD1 matching over 7 bases. Material for sequencing was sorted CD4+, CD8+, or CD8+CD57+ T cells (not recorded which) from PBMCs. CDR3 coding DNA: TGTGCCACCAGCAGAGGAACAGGGGCAGATACGCAGTATTTT. Its translation: CATSRGTGADTQYF. Looking up the rest from reference TRBV15 and TRBJ2-3 gives the full variable domain: DAMVIQNPRYQVTQFGKPVTLSCSQTLNHNVMYWYQQKSSQAPKLLFHYYDKDFNNEADTPDNFQSRRPNTSFCFLDIRSPGLGDTAMYLCATSRGTGADTQYFGPGTRLTVL.